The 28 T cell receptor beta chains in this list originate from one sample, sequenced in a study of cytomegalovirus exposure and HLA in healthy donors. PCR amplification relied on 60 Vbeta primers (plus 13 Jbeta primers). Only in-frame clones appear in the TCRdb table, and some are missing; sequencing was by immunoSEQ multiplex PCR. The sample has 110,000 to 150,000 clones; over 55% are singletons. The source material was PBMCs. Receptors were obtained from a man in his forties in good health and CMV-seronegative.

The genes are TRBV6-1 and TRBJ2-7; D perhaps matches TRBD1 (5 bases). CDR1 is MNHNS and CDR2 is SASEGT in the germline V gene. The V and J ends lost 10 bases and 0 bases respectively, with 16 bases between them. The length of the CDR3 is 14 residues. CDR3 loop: CAIQRLTDSYEQYF. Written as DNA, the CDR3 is TGTGCCATTCAGAGGCTGACAGACTCCTACGAGCAGTACTTC.

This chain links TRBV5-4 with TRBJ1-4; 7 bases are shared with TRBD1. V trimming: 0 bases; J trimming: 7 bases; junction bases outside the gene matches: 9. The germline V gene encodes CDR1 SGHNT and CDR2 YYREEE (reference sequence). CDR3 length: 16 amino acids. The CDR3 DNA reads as TGTGCCAGCAGCTTGGGGAGAGGGACAGCTCGTGAAAAACTGTTTTTT. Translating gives CASSLGRGTAREKLFF.

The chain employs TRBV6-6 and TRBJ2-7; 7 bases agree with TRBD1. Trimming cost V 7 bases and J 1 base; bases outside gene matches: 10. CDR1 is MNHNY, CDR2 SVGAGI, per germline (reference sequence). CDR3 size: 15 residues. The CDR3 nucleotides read TGTGCCAGCATCTCCGGGGAGACAGGGTCCTACGAGCAGTACTTC. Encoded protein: CASISGETGSYEQYF.

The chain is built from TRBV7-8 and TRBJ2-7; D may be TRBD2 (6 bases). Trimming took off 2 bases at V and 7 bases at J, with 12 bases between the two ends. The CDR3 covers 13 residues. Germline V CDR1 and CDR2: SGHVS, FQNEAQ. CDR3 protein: CASSLKYAGEQYF. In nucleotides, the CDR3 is TGTGCCAGCAGCTTAAAGTACGCGGGGGAGCAGTACTTC.

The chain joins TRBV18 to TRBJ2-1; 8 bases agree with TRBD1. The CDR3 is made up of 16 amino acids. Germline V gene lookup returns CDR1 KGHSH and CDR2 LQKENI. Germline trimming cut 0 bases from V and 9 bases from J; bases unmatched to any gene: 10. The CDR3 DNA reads TGTGCCAGCTCACCACCGTGGGAGACAGGGGCTGGTGAGCAGTTCTTC. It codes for CASSPPWETGAGEQFF.

The CDR3: CASSFDGTGGARTEAFF. CDR3 DNA sequence: TGCGCCAGCAGCTTCGACGGGACAGGGGGCGCGCGGACTGAAGCTTTCTTT. The genes are TRBV5-1 and TRBJ1-1; 12 bases are a match to TRBD1. Losses at the gene ends were 2 bases for V and 5 bases for J; bases not matched to a gene: 10. Germline CDR1 SGHRS, CDR2 YFSETQ. CDR3 length: 17 residues.

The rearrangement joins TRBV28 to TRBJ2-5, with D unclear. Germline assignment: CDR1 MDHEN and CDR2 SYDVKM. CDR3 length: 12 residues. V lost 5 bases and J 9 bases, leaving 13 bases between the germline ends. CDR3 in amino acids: CASSLLTAAQYF. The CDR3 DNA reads TGTGCCAGCAGTCTCCTAACTGCCGCCCAGTACTTC.

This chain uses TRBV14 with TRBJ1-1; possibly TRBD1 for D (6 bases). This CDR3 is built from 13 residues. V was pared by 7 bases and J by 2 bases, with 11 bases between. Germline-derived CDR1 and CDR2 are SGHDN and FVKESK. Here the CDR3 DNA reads TGTGCCAGCAACCCCAGGGGTAACACTGAAGCTTTCTTT. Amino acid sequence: CASNPRGNTEAFF.

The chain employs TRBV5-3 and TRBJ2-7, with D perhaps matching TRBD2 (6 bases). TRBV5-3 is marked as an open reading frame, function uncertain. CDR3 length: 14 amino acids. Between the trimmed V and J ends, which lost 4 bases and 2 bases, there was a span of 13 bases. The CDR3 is CARSRAGGTYEQYF. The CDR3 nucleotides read TGTGCCAGAAGCCGGGCAGGCGGGACCTACGAGCAGTACTTC.

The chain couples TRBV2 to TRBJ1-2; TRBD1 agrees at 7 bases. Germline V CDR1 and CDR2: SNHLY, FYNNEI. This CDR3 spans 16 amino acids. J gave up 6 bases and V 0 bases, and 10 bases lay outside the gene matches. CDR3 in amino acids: CASSEALQGGGHGYTF. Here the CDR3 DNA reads TGTGCCAGCAGTGAAGCGCTTCAAGGAGGGGGCCATGGCTACACCTTC.

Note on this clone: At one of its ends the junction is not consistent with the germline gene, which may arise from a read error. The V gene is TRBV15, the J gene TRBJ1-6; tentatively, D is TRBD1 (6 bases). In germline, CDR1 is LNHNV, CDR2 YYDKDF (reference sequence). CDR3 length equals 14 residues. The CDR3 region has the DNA TGTACCACCAGCGGCCGGGACATTAATTCACCCCTCCACTTT. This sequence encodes CTTSGRDINSPLHF.

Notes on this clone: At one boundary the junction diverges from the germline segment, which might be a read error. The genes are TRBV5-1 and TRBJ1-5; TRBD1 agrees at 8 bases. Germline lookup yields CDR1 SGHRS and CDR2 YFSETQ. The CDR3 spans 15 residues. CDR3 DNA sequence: TGCGCCAGCAGCTTGGGGACAGGGCGCAATCAGCCCCAGAATTTT. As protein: CASSLGTGRNQPQNF.

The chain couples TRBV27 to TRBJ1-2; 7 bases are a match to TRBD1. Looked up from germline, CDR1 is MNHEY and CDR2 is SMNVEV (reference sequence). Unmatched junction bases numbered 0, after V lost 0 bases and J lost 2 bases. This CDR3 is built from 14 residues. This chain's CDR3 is CASSLSQGNYGYTF. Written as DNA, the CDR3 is TGTGCCAGCAGTTTATCACAGGGGAACTATGGCTACACCTTC.

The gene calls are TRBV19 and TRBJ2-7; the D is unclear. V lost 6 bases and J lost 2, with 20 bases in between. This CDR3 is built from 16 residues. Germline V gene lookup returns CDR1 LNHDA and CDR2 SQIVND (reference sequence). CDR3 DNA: TGTGCCAGTAGACTCACCCCCCTACGCGCGACCTACGAGCAGTACTTC. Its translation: CASRLTPLRATYEQYF.

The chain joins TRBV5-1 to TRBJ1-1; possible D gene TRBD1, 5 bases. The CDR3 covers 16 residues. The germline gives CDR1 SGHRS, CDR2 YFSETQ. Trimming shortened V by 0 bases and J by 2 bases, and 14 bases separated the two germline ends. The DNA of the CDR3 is TGCGCCAGCAGCTTGGCGGGGACGGCGGGAAACACTGAAGCTTTCTTT. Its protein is CASSLAGTAGNTEAFF. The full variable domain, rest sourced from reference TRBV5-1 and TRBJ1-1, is KAGVTQTPRYLIKTRGQQVTLSCSPISGHRSVSWYQQTPGQGLQFLFEYFSETQRNKGNFPGRFSGRQFSNSRSEMNVSTLELGDSALYLCASSLAGTAGNTEAFFGQGTRLTVV.

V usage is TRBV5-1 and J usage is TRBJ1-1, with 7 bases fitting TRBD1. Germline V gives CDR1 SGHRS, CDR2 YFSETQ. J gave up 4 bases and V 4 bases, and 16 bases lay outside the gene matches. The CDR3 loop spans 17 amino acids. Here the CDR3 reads CASSPPIRGRGFTEAFF. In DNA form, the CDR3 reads TGCGCCAGCAGCCCGCCTATTAGGGGGCGAGGTTTCACTGAAGCTTTCTTT.

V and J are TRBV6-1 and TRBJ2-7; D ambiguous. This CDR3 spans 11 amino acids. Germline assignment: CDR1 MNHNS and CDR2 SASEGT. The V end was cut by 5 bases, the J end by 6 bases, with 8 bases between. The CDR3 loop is CASSYGGEQYF. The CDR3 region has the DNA TGTGCCAGCAGTTACGGTGGCGAGCAGTACTTC.

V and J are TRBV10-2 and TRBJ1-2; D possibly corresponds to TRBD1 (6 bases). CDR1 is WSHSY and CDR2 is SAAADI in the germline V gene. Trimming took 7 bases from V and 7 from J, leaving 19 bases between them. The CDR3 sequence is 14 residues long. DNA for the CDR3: TGCGCCAGCACCGTTGGGGGGGGCCGACCTGGCTACACCTTC. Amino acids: CASTVGGGRPGYTF.

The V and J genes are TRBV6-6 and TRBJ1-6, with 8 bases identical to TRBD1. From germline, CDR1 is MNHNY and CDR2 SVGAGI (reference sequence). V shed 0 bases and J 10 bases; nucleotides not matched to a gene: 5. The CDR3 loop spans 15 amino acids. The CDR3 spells CASSYSGTGDSPLHF. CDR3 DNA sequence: TGTGCCAGCAGTTACTCAGGGACAGGCGACTCACCCCTCCACTTT.

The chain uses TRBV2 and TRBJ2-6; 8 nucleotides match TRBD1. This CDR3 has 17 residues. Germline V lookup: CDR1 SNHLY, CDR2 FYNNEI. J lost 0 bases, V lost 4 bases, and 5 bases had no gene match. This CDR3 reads CASSGQGAFSGANVLTF. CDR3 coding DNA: TGTGCCAGCAGTGGTCAGGGGGCGTTCTCTGGGGCCAACGTCCTGACTTTC.

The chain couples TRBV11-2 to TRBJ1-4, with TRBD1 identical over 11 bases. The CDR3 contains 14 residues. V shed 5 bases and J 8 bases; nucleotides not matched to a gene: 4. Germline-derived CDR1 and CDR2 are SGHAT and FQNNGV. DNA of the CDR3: TGTGCCAGCAGCCGGACAGGGGGCCAGGAAAAACTGTTTTTT. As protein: CASSRTGGQEKLFF. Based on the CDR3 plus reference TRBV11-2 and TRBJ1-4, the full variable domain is EAGVAQSPRYKIIEKRQSVAFWCNPISGHATLYWYQQILGQGPKLLIQFQNNGVVDDSQLPKDRFSAERLKGVDSTLKIQPAKLEDSAVYLCASSRTGGQEKLFFGSGTQLSVL.

CDR3 loop: CASSATGVAVGKLFF. The CDR3 DNA reads TGTGCCAGCAGTGCTACGGGGGTTGCTGTCGGAAAACTGTTTTTT. The chain recombines TRBV25-1 with TRBJ1-4; TRBD1 might be the D (5 bases). Germline V gene data show CDR1 as MGHDK and CDR2 as SYGVNS. V was pared by 4 bases and J by 10 bases, with 19 bases between. This CDR3 region has 15 residues.

The CDR3: CASSFSSTAPETHEQFF. CDR3 bases: TGTGCCAGCAGCTTCTCATCGACAGCCCCAGAAACCCATGAGCAGTTCTTC. The chain joins TRBV7-2 to TRBJ2-1; TRBD1 might be the D (5 bases). CDR3 size: 17 residues. Germline V gene data show CDR1 as SGHTA and CDR2 as FQGNSA. With 3 bases removed from V and 8 bases from J, the gap between germline ends came to 23 bases.

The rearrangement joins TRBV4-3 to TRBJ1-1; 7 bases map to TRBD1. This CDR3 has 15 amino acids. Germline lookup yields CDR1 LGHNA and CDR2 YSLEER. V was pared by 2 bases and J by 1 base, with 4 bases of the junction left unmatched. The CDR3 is CASSQITGANTEAFF. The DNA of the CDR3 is TGCGCCAGCAGCCAAATAACAGGGGCGAACACTGAAGCTTTCTTT.

CDR3 residues: CASSRGEDYSAGEQYF. As DNA, the CDR3 is TGTGCCAGCAGCCGAGGGGAGGACTACTCTGCGGGCGAGCAGTACTTC. This chain connects TRBV5-6 to TRBJ2-7; TRBD2 might be the D (6 bases). V was cut by 4 bases and J by 6 bases, with 23 bases left in between. Germline lookup yields CDR1 SGHDT and CDR2 YYEEEE. The length of the CDR3 is 16 residues.

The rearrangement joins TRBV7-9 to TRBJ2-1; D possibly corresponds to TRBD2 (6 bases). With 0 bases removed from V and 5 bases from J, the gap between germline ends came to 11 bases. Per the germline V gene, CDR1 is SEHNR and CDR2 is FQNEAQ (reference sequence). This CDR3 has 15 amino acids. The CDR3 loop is CASSLALAENNEQFF. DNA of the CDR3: TGTGCCAGCAGCTTAGCGTTAGCGGAAAACAATGAGCAGTTCTTC.

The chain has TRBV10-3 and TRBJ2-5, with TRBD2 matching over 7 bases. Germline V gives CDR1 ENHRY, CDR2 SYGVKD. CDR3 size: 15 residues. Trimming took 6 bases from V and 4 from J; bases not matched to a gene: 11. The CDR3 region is CAISSLLGGRETQYF. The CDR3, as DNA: TGTGCCATCAGCTCCCTTCTGGGGGGGAGAGAGACCCAGTACTTC.

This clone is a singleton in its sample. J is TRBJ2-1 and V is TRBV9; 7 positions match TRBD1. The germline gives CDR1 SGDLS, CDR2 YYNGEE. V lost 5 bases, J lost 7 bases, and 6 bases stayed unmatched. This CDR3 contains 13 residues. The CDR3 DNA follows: TGTGCCAGCAGTGGGGGACAGACTAATGAGCAGTTCTTC. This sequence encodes CASSGGQTNEQFF.